The 16 T cell receptor beta chains listed next were all sequenced from one sample in a study of spatial heterogeneity in lung cancer. TCRdb re-analysed the 5' RACE reads in MiXCR, keeping a single row per CDR3 protein. The sample comprises 9,500 to 14,000 distinct CDR3 sequences, 3.7% of which are singletons, and 40% to 60% rests with the top ten. Time point here: sample taken at primary tumor resection. This specimen consisted of PBMCs, obtained at surgery. Receptors were obtained from a female donor with early-stage non-small cell lung cancer.

This rearrangement joins TRBV20-1 to TRBJ1-5; 7 bases line up with TRBD1. The length of the CDR3 is 14 residues. Unmatched junction bases numbered 6, after V lost 4 bases and J lost 3 bases. Germline CDR1 reads DFQATT; CDR2 reads SNEGSKA (reference sequence). In nucleotides, the CDR3 is TGCAGTGCTACCCGACAGGGCGACAATCAGCCCCAGCATTTT. This codes for CSATRQGDNQPQHF.

By share, this clonotype counts as medium-sized (0.01 to 0.1%). The genes are TRBV20-1 and TRBJ2-7; 8 bases are a match to TRBD2. This CDR3 has 15 residues. Trimming cost V 6 bases and J 1 base; bases outside gene matches: 11. Germline-derived CDR1 and CDR2 are DFQATT and SNEGSKA (reference sequence). CDR3 region: CSAQIPGLGSYEQYF. CDR3 nucleotide sequence: TGCAGTGCCCAAATCCCGGGACTAGGTTCCTACGAGCAGTACTTC.

This clonotype has a count of ten or more. The chain recombines TRBV30 with TRBJ1-6; 7 bases fit TRBD1. This CDR3 is 13 amino acids long. CDR1 and CDR2 from the germline V gene are GTSNPN and SVGIG (reference sequence). J lost 7 bases, V lost 4 bases, and 4 bases had no gene match. DNA of the CDR3: TGTGCCTGGACGGGGACAGTAAATTCACCCCTCCACTTT. Its translation is CAWTGTVNSPLHF. Using reference TRBV30 and TRBJ1-6 for the parts outside the CDR3, the full variable domain is SQTIHQWPATLVQPVGSPLSLECTVEGTSNPNLYWYRQAAGRGLQLLFYSVGIGQISSEVPQNLSASRPQDRQFILSSKKLLLSDSGFYLCAWTGTVNSPLHFGNGTRLTVT.

There are many counts of this clonotype. This chain links TRBV7-8 with TRBJ1-1; D is possibly TRBD1 (5 bases). In germline, CDR1 is SGHVS, CDR2 FQNEAQ. This CDR3 has 14 amino acids. V was cut by 5 bases and J by 1 base, with 11 bases left in between. The CDR3 is CASSPITGNTEAFF. CDR3 coding DNA: TGTGCCAGCAGCCCAATCACAGGGAACACTGAAGCTTTCTTT.

This clonotype came up many times. This chain links TRBV6-1 with TRBJ1-6; D is possibly TRBD1 (5 bases). CDR3 length: 15 residues. V lost 6 bases to trimming and J lost 6 bases, with 15 bases between them. CDR1 and CDR2 (germline): MNHNS, SASEGT. The CDR3 loop reads CASSPRGGGNSPLHF. Written as DNA, the CDR3 is TGTGCCAGCAGCCCCCGGGGGGGGGGTAATTCACCCCTCCACTTT.

The chain combines TRBV4-3 with TRBJ1-5; D call uncertain. V gave up 0 bases and J gave up 1 base, with 10 bases separating them. The CDR3 is made up of 16 amino acids. Germline assignment: CDR1 LGHNA and CDR2 YSLEER. Here the CDR3 reads CASSQDLGLSNQPQHF. The CDR3 coding sequence is TGCGCCAGCAGCCAAGATCTAGGCCTCAGCAATCAGCCCCAGCATTTT.

The table lists this clonotype with many counts. The chain combines TRBV6-5 with TRBJ1-1; weak D call: TRBD1 (6 bases). V lost 4 bases, J lost 6 bases, and 12 bases lay in between. This CDR3 is built from 13 residues. Germline CDR1 reads MNHEY; CDR2 reads SVGAGI. This CDR3 reads CASSLPGGSEAFF. As DNA, the CDR3 is TGTGCCAGCAGTTTGCCGGGGGGCTCTGAAGCTTTCTTT.

There are many counts of this clonotype. V and J are TRBV7-6 and TRBJ2-7; D ambiguous. CDR1 is SGHVS and CDR2 is FNYEAQ in the germline V gene. V shed 5 bases and J shed 2 bases, with 13 bases lying between them. This CDR3 spans 14 amino acids. CDR3 protein: CASSLNRDTYEQYF. The CDR3 DNA sequence: TGTGCCAGCAGCCTAAACAGAGACACCTACGAGCAGTACTTC. The variable domain in full, with the rest retrieved from reference TRBV7-6 and TRBJ2-7, is GAGVSQSPRYKVTKRGQDVALRCDPISGHVSLYWYRQALGQGPEFLTYFNYEAQQDKSGLPNDRFSAERPEGSISTLTIQRTEQRDSAMYRCASSLNRDTYEQYFGPGTRLTVT.

In its sample, this clonotype was seen many times. The CDR3 sequence: CSARSLAGGTDTQYF. The CDR3 region has the DNA TGCAGTGCTAGATCCCTAGCGGGGGGCACAGATACGCAGTATTTT. This chain uses TRBV20-1 with TRBJ2-3; 10 positions match TRBD2. Per germline, CDR1 DFQATT and CDR2 SNEGSKA (reference sequence). This CDR3 has 15 residues. Losses at the gene ends were 2 bases for V and 1 base for J; bases not matched to a gene: 3.

This clonotype was counted many times. The genes are TRBV20-1 and TRBJ2-1; TRBD2 might be the D (6 bases). Germline V gene sequence: CDR1 DFQATT, CDR2 SNEGSKA (reference sequence). Trimming pared 3 bases from V and 9 bases from J, leaving 15 bases between. This CDR3 spans 13 amino acids. CDR3 DNA sequence: TGCAGTGCTAGCGGGGTGCGGAGGGGTGAGCAGTTCTTC. It codes for CSASGVRRGEQFF.

This clonotype was detected many times. The chain couples TRBV4-3 to TRBJ1-5; D is perhaps TRBD1 (5 bases). CDR3 length: 17 residues. Germline V gene lookup returns CDR1 LGHNA and CDR2 YSLEER. V shed 2 bases and J shed 7 bases, with 21 bases lying between them. CDR3 protein: CASSQKALGGMGQPQHF. CDR3 DNA: TGCGCCAGCAGCCAAAAAGCTCTGGGGGGAATGGGGCAGCCCCAGCATTTT.

This clonotype was found many times. The chain links TRBV4-2 to TRBJ2-2, with 7 bases matching TRBD1. The CDR3 sequence is 15 residues long. V shed 3 bases and J 4 bases; nucleotides not matched to a gene: 5. Germline V gene lookup returns CDR1 LGHNA and CDR2 YNFKEQ. CDR3: CASSHDRDLTGELFF. CDR3 nucleotide sequence: TGTGCCAGCAGCCACGACAGGGACCTCACCGGGGAGCTGTTTTTT.

This clonotype was seen more than once but under ten times. The gene calls are TRBV4-1 and TRBJ2-3; 9 bases fit TRBD1. The CDR3 loop spans 17 amino acids. Germline V gives CDR1 MGHRA, CDR2 YSYEKL. With V trimmed by 5 bases and J by 1 base, 10 bases remained unmatched. The CDR3 protein is CASSYGTGTIGTDTQYF. CDR3 in DNA: TGCGCCAGCAGCTACGGGACAGGGACGATCGGCACAGATACGCAGTATTTT.

With regard to this clonotype: Given a much more abundant clone one base away, this may be a read error. CDR3: CASNPLGQSEQYF. CDR3 bases: TGTGCCAGCAACCCGCTTGGGCAGTCGGAGCAGTACTTC. V gene TRBV3-1 combines with J gene TRBJ2-7; D gene ambiguous. V lost 7 bases and J 7 bases, leaving 17 bases between the germline ends. The length of the CDR3 is 13 residues. CDR1 is LGHDT, CDR2 YNNKEL, per germline (reference sequence).

By share, this clonotype counts as medium-sized (0.01 to 0.1%). This rearrangement joins TRBV12-3 or TRBV12-4 to TRBJ2-1, with 9 bases lining up with TRBD2. V lost 1 base and J lost 8; bases outside the gene matches: 9. This CDR3 contains 16 residues. The CDR3 DNA reads TGTGCCAGCAGTTTAGGGGTAGCGGGAGTAGGGGATGAGCAGTTCTTC. This sequence encodes CASSLGVAGVGDEQFF.

This clonotype was detected a few times. The chain combines TRBV19 with TRBJ1-5; 10 nucleotides match TRBD1. V lost 6 bases and J lost 3; bases outside the gene matches: 5. CDR1 is LNHDA and CDR2 is SQIVND in the germline V gene (reference sequence). This CDR3 has 15 residues. The CDR3 here is CASSLDRGDNQPQHF. CDR3 coding DNA: TGTGCCAGTAGCCTGGACAGGGGGGACAATCAGCCCCAGCATTTT.